This T cell receptor (beta chain) was documented in a study of blood T cell repertoires in COVID-19. This CDR3 region has 16 residues. V lost 2 bases and J 5 bases, leaving 15 bases between the germline ends. Germline CDR1 and CDR2: MNHEY and SMNVEV (reference sequence). Profiling relied on immunoSEQ multiplex PCR, and the TCRdb table lists in-frame clones only, not all of them. This sample has approximately 90,000 clones, with about nine tenths found just once. The rearrangement joins TRBV27 to TRBJ1-4; a weak D match, TRBD1 (5 bases). The receptor was derived from a woman older than 75 with acute or convalescent COVID-19. Sequencing was carried out using peripheral blood. The CDR3 spells CASSLTWGAGNEKLFF. DNA of the CDR3: TGTGCCAGCAGTTTAACTTGGGGCGCAGGGAATGAAAAACTGTTTTTT.